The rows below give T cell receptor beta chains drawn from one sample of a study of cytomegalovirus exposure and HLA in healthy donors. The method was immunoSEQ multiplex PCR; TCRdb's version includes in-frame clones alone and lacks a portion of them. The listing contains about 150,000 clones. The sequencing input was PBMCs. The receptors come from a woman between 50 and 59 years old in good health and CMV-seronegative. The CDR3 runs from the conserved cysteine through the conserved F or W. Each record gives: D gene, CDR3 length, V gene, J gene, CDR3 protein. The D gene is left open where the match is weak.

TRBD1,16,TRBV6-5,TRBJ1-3,CASSYSGRTGGNTIYF
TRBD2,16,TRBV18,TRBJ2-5,CASSPLGAGGQETQYF
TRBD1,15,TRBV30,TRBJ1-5,CAWNNGQGDNQPQHF
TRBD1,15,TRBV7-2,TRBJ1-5,CASSSGTGFHQPQHF
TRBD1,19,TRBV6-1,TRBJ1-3,CASSELQSTGTGVGNTIYF
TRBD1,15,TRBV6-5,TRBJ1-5,CASRTGWGSNQPQHF
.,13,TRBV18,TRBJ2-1,CASSPPGAGEQFF
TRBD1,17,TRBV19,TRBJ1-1,CASSTPGQLFGNTEAFF
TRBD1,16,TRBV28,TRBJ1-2,CASSLPTGRSNYGYTF
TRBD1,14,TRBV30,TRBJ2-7,CAWSVSGTGGEQYF
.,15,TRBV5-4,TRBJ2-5,CASSDQAQEGETQYF
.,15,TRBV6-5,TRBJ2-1,CASSYSLASYNEQFF
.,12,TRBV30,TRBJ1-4,CAGTGSYEKLFF
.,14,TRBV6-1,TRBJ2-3,CASSGKWPTDTQYF
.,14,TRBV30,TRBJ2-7,CAWSPGVAVYEQYF
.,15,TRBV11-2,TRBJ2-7,CASSSRRYSSYEQYF